The T cell receptor (beta chain) under discussion was sequenced for a study of T-cell memory formation after mild COVID-19. The CDR3 runs 18 residues. Germline V CDR1 and CDR2: DFQATT, SNEGSKA (reference sequence). Trimming removed 5 bases from V and 0 bases from J; junction bases left unmatched: 14. TCRdb processed the 5' RACE reads anew with MiXCR; each CDR3 protein has one entry. The sample carries hundreds of thousands of distinct CDR3 sequences, roughly 20% recorded once. This TCR came from an adult woman who had mild COVID-19 (a few samples of this study predate the infection). Cell type and time point are not known. The chain links TRBV20-1 to TRBJ2-1; 9 nucleotides agree with TRBD2. What was sequenced was PBMCs or a T cell subset sorted from them (not recorded which). The DNA of the CDR3 is TGCAGTGCTCCCGGGGGGAGCGGGGGGCCAGGCTCCTACAATGAGCAGTTCTTC. Its translation: CSAPGGSGGPGSYNEQFF.